This T cell receptor beta chain was profiled in a study of cytomegalovirus exposure and HLA in healthy donors. Study results and limitations: Reports state that TCR beta sequences accurately predicted most subjects' HLA-A and HLA-B alleles. Immune exposure data for these donors was limited to CMV serostatus.

A multiplex PCR was run with 60 Vbeta primers and 13 Jbeta primers. Measured with immunoSEQ multiplex PCR; TCRdb has only the in-frame clones, and not every one. The sample yields 100,000 to 150,000 clones, about four fifths seen once. The CDR3 sequence is 15 residues long. Trimming left V 3 bases short and J 4 bases short, with 15 bases between. Looked up from germline, CDR1 is MDHEN and CDR2 is SYDVKM. About this clone itself: Its antigen is undetermined.

Material: PBMCs. The clonotype originates from a woman in her thirties or forties in good health and CMV-seropositive. The chain links TRBV28 to TRBJ2-5, with a possible D match to TRBD2 (7 bases). The CDR3 spells CASSFGGGGRETQYF. CDR3 bases: TGTGCCAGCAGTTTCGGAGGGGGGGGACGAGAGACCCAGTACTTC.